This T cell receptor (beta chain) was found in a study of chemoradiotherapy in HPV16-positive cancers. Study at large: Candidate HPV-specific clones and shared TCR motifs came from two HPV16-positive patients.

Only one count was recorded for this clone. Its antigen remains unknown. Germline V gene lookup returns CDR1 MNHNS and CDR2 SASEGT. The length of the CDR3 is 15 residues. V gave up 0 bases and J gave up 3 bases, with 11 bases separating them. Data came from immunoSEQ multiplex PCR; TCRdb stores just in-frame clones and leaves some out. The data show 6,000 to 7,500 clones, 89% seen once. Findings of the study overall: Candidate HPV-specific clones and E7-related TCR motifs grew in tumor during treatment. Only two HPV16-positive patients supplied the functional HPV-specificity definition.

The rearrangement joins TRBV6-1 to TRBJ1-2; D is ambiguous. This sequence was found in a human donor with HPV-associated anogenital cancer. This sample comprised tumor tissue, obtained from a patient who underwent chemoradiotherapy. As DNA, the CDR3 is TGTGCCAGCAGTGAAGCACCGCAGGCCTACTATGGCTACACCTTC. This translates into CASSEAPQAYYGYTF.